Below, 30 T cell receptor beta chains from the same sample are listed, as sequenced in a study of T cells in Graves' hyperthyroidism and ophthalmopathy. From RNA transcripts, TCR beta CDR3 regions were amplified. With the HTBI primer set, the TCR CDR3 went through a first round of RT-PCR. A single record per CDR3 protein comes from TCRdb applying MiXCR to the multiplex PCR reads. Of 350,000 to 450,000 distinct CDR3 sequences listed, over 11% are singletons. The sample consisted of blood. Every receptor here comes from a woman between 55 and 75 years old with Graves' hyperthyroidism.

The V and J genes are TRBV27 and TRBJ1-2; 11 nucleotides agree with TRBD1. The CDR3 spans 16 residues. Germline loops: CDR1 MNHEY, CDR2 SMNVEV (reference sequence). V trimming: 6 bases; J trimming: 3 bases; junction bases outside the gene matches: 9. DNA for the CDR3: TGTGCCAGCAGATGGACAGGGGGCCGTGAAGACTATGGCTACACCTTC. Translated, it gives CASRWTGGREDYGYTF.

A few counts support this clonotype. The chain carries TRBV12-3 or TRBV12-4 and TRBJ2-5; 9 bases agree with TRBD1. V shed 5 bases, J shed 5 bases, and the junction held 12 bases outside the gene matches. The CDR3 consists of 16 residues. The CDR3 nucleotides read TGTGCCAGCAGTCATACCCCGGGACAGGGTCGGGAGACCCAGTACTTC. Protein sequence: CASSHTPGQGRETQYF.

This clonotype was counted at least ten times. This chain uses TRBV5-1 with TRBJ2-3; the match to TRBD2 covers 11 bases. V dropped 4 bases and J dropped 2; count of bases not matched to a gene: 6. This CDR3 contains 16 residues. Germline V gene lookup returns CDR1 SGHRS and CDR2 YFSETQ. The CDR3 DNA reads as TGCGCCAGCAGCCCGGGGACTAGCGGTATCACAGATACGCAGTATTTT. Amino acid sequence: CASSPGTSGITDTQYF.

This clonotype was found many times. The rearrangement links TRBV7-9 to TRBJ1-5; D remains ambiguous. The germline CDR1 and CDR2 sequences are SEHNR and FQNEAQ (reference sequence). CDR3 length equals 11 residues. Trimming left V 5 bases short and J 4 bases short, with 3 bases between. This CDR3 is CASSVNQPQHF. For the CDR3, the DNA is TGTGCCAGCAGCGTAAATCAGCCCCAGCATTTT.

There are many counts of this clonotype. The genes are TRBV20-1 and TRBJ2-3, with 7 bases lining up with TRBD2. Germline CDR1 reads DFQATT; CDR2 reads SNEGSKA (reference sequence). The CDR3 is 14 amino acids. The V gene end was trimmed by 4 bases and the J gene end by 7 bases; junction bases not matched to a gene: 11. The CDR3 coding sequence is TGCAGTGCTATCGTGGGAGGGCCGGGAAATACGCAGTATTTT. Amino acids: CSAIVGGPGNTQYF.

This clonotype has more than one count but fewer than ten. This chain uses TRBV9 with TRBJ2-1, with a possible D match to TRBD2 (6 bases). Trimming stripped 0 bases from V and 6 bases from J, with 10 bases between. Germline V gives CDR1 SGDLS, CDR2 YYNGEE. CDR3 length equals 14 residues. The CDR3 bases are TGTGCCAGCAGCGTAGACGGACTACCCAATGAGCAGTTCTTC. As protein: CASSVDGLPNEQFF.

This clonotype was observed at least ten times. V and J are TRBV20-1 and TRBJ2-7; D is possibly TRBD2 (7 bases). V was shortened by 5 bases and J by 2 bases, with 19 bases between the two germline ends. This CDR3 contains 15 residues. CDR1 and CDR2 (germline): DFQATT, SNEGSKA (reference sequence). The CDR3: CSAWGQGGTTYEQYF. Written as DNA, the CDR3 is TGCAGTGCTTGGGGGCAGGGAGGGACCACCTACGAGCAGTACTTC.

Concerning this clonotype: This could be a read error, since a much larger clone is one nucleotide away. The CDR3 DNA reads TGCAGTGCTAGAGTTTCGGACAGGGGCACAGGTACGCAGTATTTT. Its protein is CSARVSDRGTGTQYF. This chain uses TRBV20-1 with TRBJ2-3; the match to TRBD1 covers 9 bases. The germline CDR1 and CDR2 sequences are DFQATT and SNEGSKA (reference sequence). The CDR3 runs to 15 residues.

This clonotype was seen at least ten times. The chain carries TRBV28 and TRBJ2-1; D not resolved. This CDR3 is 12 amino acids long. Trimming left V 8 bases short and J 4 bases short, with 9 bases between. The germline gives CDR1 MDHEN, CDR2 SYDVKM. The CDR3 loop is CASHSSYNEQFF. CDR3 DNA sequence: TGTGCCAGCCATTCGTCGTACAATGAGCAGTTCTTC.

This clonotype was counted a few times. The chain's CDR3 is CASSQELIEVPGKYGYTF. DNA for the CDR3: TGCGCCAGCAGCCAAGAGTTAATTGAGGTTCCGGGGAAGTATGGCTACACCTTC. The chain recombines TRBV4-1 with TRBJ1-2; D ambiguous. The CDR3 contains 18 residues. Germline CDR1 and CDR2: MGHRA and YSYEKL. Trimming removed 0 bases at V and 5 bases at J, with 22 bases between.

This chain connects TRBV20-1 to TRBJ2-7; possible D gene TRBD2, 5 bases. This CDR3 contains 13 residues. V lost 5 bases to trimming and J lost 3 bases, with 14 bases between them. CDR1 is DFQATT and CDR2 is SNEGSKA in the germline V gene (reference sequence). Written as DNA, the CDR3 is TGCAGTGCTGCTTCCGGAAGCGGCTACGAGCAGTACTTC. Its protein is CSAASGSGYEQYF.

This clonotype has at least ten counts. The V gene is TRBV11-3, the J gene TRBJ2-7; TRBD1 might be the D (5 bases). This CDR3 comprises 14 residues. The V end was cut by 1 base, the J end by 2 bases, with 9 bases between. Germline-derived CDR1 and CDR2 are SGHNT and YENEEA. The CDR3 region has the DNA TGTGCCAGCAGCTTAGGGGGCGCCACCTACGAGCAGTACTTC. It is translated as CASSLGGATYEQYF. Full variable domain (outside the CDR3, taken from reference TRBV11-3 and TRBJ2-7): EAGVVQSPRYKIIEKKQPVAFWCNPISGHNTLYWYLQNLGQGPELLIRYENEEAVDDSQLPKDRFSAERLKGVDSTLKIQPAELGDSAVYLCASSLGGATYEQYFGPGTRLTVT.

This clonotype has ten or more counts. The V call is TRBV20-1, the J call TRBJ2-5, with 12 nucleotides matching TRBD2. The length of the CDR3 is 14 residues. Losses at the gene ends were 5 bases for V and 5 bases for J; bases not matched to a gene: 6. Germline-derived CDR1 and CDR2 are DFQATT and SNEGSKA (reference sequence). CDR3 bases: TGCAGTGCTTTTACCACTAGCGGGAGGGAGACCCAGTACTTC. It yields the protein CSAFTTSGRETQYF.

There are a few counts of this clonotype. The chain uses TRBV12-3 or TRBV12-4 and TRBJ2-7, with 9 positions matching TRBD1. This CDR3 is 12 amino acids long. Trimming at V came to 5 bases and at J to 10 bases, leaving 6 bases not matched to a gene. The DNA for the CDR3 is TGTGCCAGCAGTCCCTGGGACAGGGAACAGTACTTC. Its translation: CASSPWDREQYF.

As regards this clonotype: This may arise from a read error, as a much more abundant clone is one base away. This rearrangement joins TRBV10-2 to TRBJ2-7, with 13 nucleotides matching TRBD2. CDR3 size: 15 residues. The trim removed 4 bases at V and 3 bases at J, leaving 3 bases unmatched. Germline V CDR1 and CDR2: WSHSY, SAAADI. This chain's CDR3 is CASSGGTSGNYEQYF. The CDR3 nucleotides read TGCGCCAGCAGTGGGGGGACTAGCGGGAACTACGAGCAGTACTTC.

Many counts were recorded for this clonotype. In DNA form, the CDR3 reads TGTGCCAGCAGTTTATACCGCCAAGAGACCCAGTACTTC. The encoded protein is CASSLYRQETQYF. This chain connects TRBV28 to TRBJ2-5; D gene uncertain. V dropped 1 base and J dropped 1 base, with 4 bases sitting between them. Germline V CDR1 and CDR2: MDHEN, SYDVKM. The CDR3 extends over 13 amino acids.

This chain links TRBV9 with TRBJ2-7; 8 bases agree with TRBD1. The V segment lost 2 bases and the J segment 6 bases; nucleotides outside the gene matches: 1. CDR1 and CDR2 from the germline V gene are SGDLS and YYNGEE. This CDR3 has 12 residues. DNA of the CDR3: TGTGCCAGCAGCGTTACAGGGGGCGAGCAGTACTTC. This sequence encodes CASSVTGGEQYF.

The genes are TRBV29-1 and TRBJ2-1, with D possibly matching TRBD2 (7 bases). Trimming took 5 bases from V and 9 from J, leaving 11 bases between them. The CDR3 length is 11 residues. Germline V gene data show CDR1 as SQVTM and CDR2 as ANQGSEA. The CDR3 DNA follows: TGCAGCGTTTGGGGGGGGCCTGAGCAGTTCTTC. Translation gives CSVWGGPEQFF.

This clonotype was detected ten times or more. This chain joins TRBV7-9 and TRBJ1-1; unclear D gene. CDR3 length: 16 amino acids. With 7 bases removed from V and 1 base from J, the gap between germline ends came to 19 bases. CDR1 is SEHNR and CDR2 is FQNEAQ in the germline V gene (reference sequence). CDR3 residues: CASIKPRWQPNTEAFF. The CDR3 DNA follows: TGTGCCAGCATTAAACCCCGGTGGCAGCCGAACACTGAAGCTTTCTTT.

This clonotype was detected only once. The rearrangement uses TRBV7-9 and TRBJ2-3; TRBD1 aligns across 12 bases. The CDR3 spans 17 residues. Germline CDR1 SEHNR, CDR2 FQNEAQ (reference sequence). Unmatched junction bases numbered 9, after V lost 4 bases and J lost 4 bases. The CDR3, as DNA: TGTGCCAGCAGCTCTTATACCGGGACAGGGGGCCCAGATACGCAGTATTTT. Translation: CASSSYTGTGGPDTQYF.

This clonotype was observed many times. The chain couples TRBV5-1 to TRBJ2-1; either TRBD1 or TRBD2 may supply D (5 bases each). The V and J ends lost 0 bases and 4 bases respectively, with 11 bases between them. The CDR3 is made up of 15 amino acids. Germline loops: CDR1 SGHRS, CDR2 YFSETQ. The CDR3 coding sequence is TGCGCCAGCAGCTTGGCCGGGACCCCTTACAATGAGCAGTTCTTC. Protein sequence: CASSLAGTPYNEQFF.

This clonotype was observed a handful of times. The chain has TRBV29-1 and TRBJ1-1; possible D gene TRBD1, 6 bases. The CDR3 extends over 12 amino acids. The V end lost 8 bases, the J end lost 0 bases, and 10 bases lay between the germline ends. Per germline, CDR1 SQVTM and CDR2 ANQGSEA. The CDR3 DNA is TGCAGCAGCGCAGGGGTGAACACTGAAGCTTTCTTT. This translates into CSSAGVNTEAFF.

There are many counts of this clonotype. This chain connects TRBV10-3 to TRBJ2-1; 9 bases fit TRBD2. The germline gives CDR1 ENHRY, CDR2 SYGVKD. CDR3 length: 16 amino acids. Trimming took 1 base from V and 6 from J; bases not matched to a gene: 7. CDR3 in DNA: TGTGCCATCAGTGAGTTTAGGACTAGCGCCCGCAATGAGCAGTTCTTC. Translation gives CAISEFRTSARNEQFF.

This clonotype was seen ten or more times. Here the CDR3 reads CASSAGLAGGPETQYF. As DNA, the CDR3 is TGCGCCAGCAGCGCGGGACTAGCGGGAGGGCCAGAGACCCAGTACTTC. V and J are TRBV5-1 and TRBJ2-5, with TRBD2 matching over 16 bases. The germline gives CDR1 SGHRS, CDR2 YFSETQ. This CDR3 has 16 residues. The J segment lost 4 bases and the V segment lost 4 bases, leaving 4 bases of the junction unmatched.

The table lists this clonotype with many counts. The rearrangement joins TRBV6-6 to TRBJ2-5, with 9 bases aligning to TRBD2. The CDR3 has 16 residues. Germline V CDR1 and CDR2: MNHNY, SVGAGI (reference sequence). The V segment lost 2 bases and the J segment 5 bases; nucleotides outside the gene matches: 9. The CDR3 DNA reads TGTGCCAGCAGTTACCGCCCTAGCGGGATTGGGGAGACCCAGTACTTC. Translating gives CASSYRPSGIGETQYF.

This clonotype was seen ten or more times. The V call is TRBV5-1, the J call TRBJ2-5, with TRBD2 as a possible D gene (5 bases). V lost 0 bases and J lost 4, with 7 bases in between. CDR3 length equals 13 residues. Germline lookup yields CDR1 SGHRS and CDR2 YFSETQ. The CDR3 coding sequence is TGCGCCAGCAGCTTGGCTAGCTCAGAGACCCAGTACTTC. It specifies CASSLASSETQYF.

This clonotype occurred many times. CDR3: CSVGGGMNTEAFF. CDR3 nucleotide sequence: TGCAGCGTTGGGGGGGGCATGAACACTGAAGCTTTCTTT. The V and J genes are TRBV29-1 and TRBJ1-1; D is perhaps TRBD1 (6 bases). CDR1 and CDR2 (germline): SQVTM, ANQGSEA. Trimming shortened V by 4 bases and J by 0 bases, and 9 bases separated the two germline ends. This CDR3 contains 13 residues.

This clonotype occurred many times. The chain combines TRBV20-1 with TRBJ2-7; 13 bases agree with TRBD2. CDR3 length: 20 amino acids. The germline V gene has CDR1 DFQATT and CDR2 SNEGSKA (reference sequence). V gave up 6 bases and J gave up 6 bases; unmatched junction bases: 26. In DNA form, the CDR3 reads TGCAGTGCCCAAGGAGGACAGAGGGGACTAGCGGGAAGTGGGGGGCGCGAGCAGTACTTC. Translation gives CSAQGGQRGLAGSGGREQYF.

This clonotype was counted many times. The chain links TRBV3-1 to TRBJ2-2; perhaps TRBD1 as D (5 bases). CDR3 length equals 14 residues. CDR1 and CDR2 (germline): LGHDT, YNNKEL (reference sequence). V lost 3 bases and J 4 bases, leaving 9 bases between the germline ends. DNA for the CDR3: TGTGCCAGCAGCCACAGGGCTACCACCGGGGAGCTGTTTTTT. Amino acid sequence: CASSHRATTGELFF.

This clonotype was seen many times. The chain recombines TRBV28 with TRBJ2-3, with TRBD2 matching over 8 bases. Trimming took 1 base from V and 3 from J; bases not matched to a gene: 3. CDR1 MDHEN and CDR2 SYDVKM come from the germline V gene. The CDR3 extends over 15 amino acids. CDR3 nucleotide sequence: TGTGCCAGCAGTTTATCGATAGCGGGAACAGATACGCAGTATTTT. Translated: CASSLSIAGTDTQYF.